A selection of T cell receptor beta chains follows, all from one sample in a study of shared clonotypes between healthy human individuals. The data were produced by immunoSEQ multiplex PCR, yet TCRdb's version contains in-frame clones alone and is incomplete. The table shows millions of clones, with more than 80% occurring only once. Sequencing was done on a sample of naive CD4+ T cells sorted from blood. All receptors come from a man aged 18 to 30 in good health. Both conserved end residues are part of each CDR3. A D gene is named only where the DNA matches it firmly. Not every row has a clone size; where given, it reads once, few, many or a size class.

DNA | CDR3 | V | size | J | D
TGTGCCAGCAGCCCTCGACTAGCGGGAGTGGTAGAGACCCAGTACTTC | CASSPRLAGVVETQYF | TRBV6-6 | . | TRBJ2-5 | TRBD2
TGTGCCAGCAGCCTTGGAGGGACAGGGGTCTATGGCTACACCTTC | CASSLGGTGVYGYTF | TRBV5-4 | . | TRBJ1-2 | TRBD1
TGCGCCAGCAGCCCTATAAGCGGGAGGGCCCCCAATGAGCAGTTCTTC | CASSPISGRAPNEQFF | TRBV4-1 | . | TRBJ2-1 | TRBD2
TGTGCCAGCCGACCGGGACAGGGGATCTACGAGCAGTACTTC | CASRPGQGIYEQYF | TRBV19 | . | TRBJ2-7 | TRBD1
TGTGCCAGTAGTCCTCCTGGATCCCTCCAAGAGACCCAGTACTTC | CASSPPGSLQETQYF | TRBV19 | . | TRBJ2-5 | .
TGTGCCAGCAGGGTCGCGGCACGGTACGAGCAGTACTTC | CASRVAARYEQYF | TRBV7-2 | . | TRBJ2-7 | .
TGTGCCAGCAGCCCGCGCTCGGACAGGGGGCCTACCTACGAGCAGTACTTC | CASSPRSDRGPTYEQYF | TRBV7-8 | once | TRBJ2-7 | TRBD1
TGTGCCTGGAGTGTGCCCGATGGACTAGTGTTTGCAGATACGCAGTATTTT | CAWSVPDGLVFADTQYF | TRBV30 | . | TRBJ2-3 | TRBD2
TGTGCCTGGACCGGACAGGGGCGGAATCAGCCCCAGCATTTT | CAWTGQGRNQPQHF | TRBV30 | . | TRBJ1-5 | TRBD1
TGTGCCAGCAGCTTAGACGGACAGAAAAACATTCAGTACTTC | CASSLDGQKNIQYF | TRBV7-2 | . | TRBJ2-4 | .
TGTGCCAGCAGCTTAGTAACGAACACCGGGGAGCTGTTTTTT | CASSLVTNTGELFF | TRBV7-2 | . | TRBJ2-2 | .
TGTGCCAGCTCCCGAGGACAGGGAAAGTACAATGAGCAGTTCTTC | CASSRGQGKYNEQFF | TRBV18 | . | TRBJ2-1 | TRBD1
TGTGCCAGCAGCTTGGGTCGTCGAGCTAACTATGGCTACACCTTC | CASSLGRRANYGYTF | TRBV5-6 | . | TRBJ1-2 | .
TGTGCCAGCAGCTCCACCCGACAGGGAGTCACTCACTTT | CASSSTRQGVTHF | TRBV7-8 | . | TRBJ1-6 | TRBD1
TGTGCCAGCAGCGACCTAGCGGGAGCTTATACCGGGGAGCTGTTTTTT | CASSDLAGAYTGELFF | TRBV11-3 | . | TRBJ2-2 | TRBD2
TGTGCCAGCAGTTCCGGGGCGAAAAATAATTCACCCCTCCACTTT | CASSSGAKNNSPLHF | TRBV27 | . | TRBJ1-6 | .
TGTGCCAGCAGACCAGGGGGCTCCGGGCAGCCCCAGCATTTT | CASRPGGSGQPQHF | TRBV7-2 | . | TRBJ1-5 | TRBD1
TGTGCCAGCAGGGGAATGGGGTCCTCTGGAAACACCATATATTTT | CASRGMGSSGNTIYF | TRBV6-5 | once | TRBJ1-3 | .
TGTGCCAGCAGCCCAGGGACTGTCCTGACTTTC | CASSPGTVLTF | TRBV5-4 | . | TRBJ2-6 | .
TGTGCCAGCAGCTTAGCGAGCACAGCCGGGGCAGATACGCAGTATTTT | CASSLASTAGADTQYF | TRBV7-2 | . | TRBJ2-3 | .
TGTGCCAGCAGCGCCGGGACTACAACAGATACGCAGTATTTT | CASSAGTTTDTQYF | TRBV27 | . | TRBJ2-3 | TRBD2
TGTGCCAGTAGTCGTACAGGGCGCACAGATACGCAGTATTTT | CASSRTGRTDTQYF | TRBV19 | . | TRBJ2-3 | .
TGTGCCAGCAGTAGTGGGACCGGTTATAATTCACCCCTCCACTTT | CASSSGTGYNSPLHF | TRBV6-5 | few | TRBJ1-6 | .
TGTGCCAGCTCACCGACAGACTACTCTGGAAACACCATATATTTT | CASSPTDYSGNTIYF | TRBV18 | . | TRBJ1-3 | .
TGTGCCAGCTCCGAAAGCGGGAGAGAAACCGGGGAGCTGTTTTTT | CASSESGRETGELFF | TRBV18 | . | TRBJ2-2 | TRBD2
TGTGCCAGCCCCTACAGGGGGCATCGAGAGACCCAGTACTTC | CASPYRGHRETQYF | TRBV6-5 | once | TRBJ2-5 | TRBD1
TGTGCCAGCAGTCTGGAAGGACAGGGGAGAAGAGGTGGCTACACCTTC | CASSLEGQGRRGGYTF | TRBV28 | . | TRBJ1-2 | TRBD1
TGTGCCAGCAGCTCGGGACTCCCATCCACAGATACGCAGTATTTT | CASSSGLPSTDTQYF | TRBV7-2 | . | TRBJ2-3 | .
TGCGCCAGCAGCTCCGCCGGCCCCGGCCCCTACAATGAGCAGTTCTTC | CASSSAGPGPYNEQFF | TRBV5-1 | . | TRBJ2-1 | .
TGCGCCAGCAGCTTGAGCGGACTAGCGGGGGAGCAGTACTTC | CASSLSGLAGEQYF | TRBV5-1 | . | TRBJ2-7 | TRBD2
TGTGCCAGCAAACCGGGACTAGCACCCAATGAGCAGTTCTTC | CASKPGLAPNEQFF | TRBV6-5 | . | TRBJ2-1 | TRBD2
TGTGCCAGCAGCCGATTGGGCACAGATACGCAGTATTTT | CASSRLGTDTQYF | TRBV7-2 | . | TRBJ2-3 | .
TGTGCCAGCAGGACAGGGAAGGGCGAGCAGTACTTC | CASRTGKGEQYF | TRBV27 | . | TRBJ2-7 | TRBD1
TGTGCCAGTAGTATCAGACAGGGGGCAGGATATGGCTACACCTTC | CASSIRQGAGYGYTF | TRBV19 | . | TRBJ1-2 | TRBD1
TGTGCCAGCAGCTTCGGGACAGCCGGGCCTTACGAGCAGTACTTC | CASSFGTAGPYEQYF | TRBV7-8 | . | TRBJ2-7 | TRBD1
TGTGCCAGCAGTTTGGCAGGTAGTTATTCACCCCTCCACTTT | CASSLAGSYSPLHF | TRBV27 | once | TRBJ1-6 | .
TGTGCCAGCACCCCCGGCAGGCCTTCCTACGAGCAGTACTTC | CASTPGRPSYEQYF | TRBV2 | . | TRBJ2-7 | .
TGCAGCGTTGGCATACAGGGGAACAATCAGCCCCAGCATTTT | CSVGIQGNNQPQHF | TRBV29-1 | few | TRBJ1-5 | TRBD1
TGTGCCAGTAGTATAGATCCGACTGGCAATGAGCAGTTCTTC | CASSIDPTGNEQFF | TRBV19 | . | TRBJ2-1 | .
TGCGCCAGCAGCCAAGATCTCTTTTTGCCTAACTATGGCTACACCTTC | CASSQDLFLPNYGYTF | TRBV4-3 | once | TRBJ1-2 | .
TGTGCCAGCAGCTCATCGGACAGGACGGGCTATGAGCAGTTCTTC | CASSSSDRTGYEQFF | TRBV27 | once | TRBJ2-1 | TRBD1
TGCGCCAGTATGGGCTCTGGGGCCAACGTCCTGACTTTC | CASMGSGANVLTF | TRBV4-1 | once | TRBJ2-6 | .
TGCGCCAGCAGCCAGTCCGCGGGGCGGCCTGGCTACACCTTC | CASSQSAGRPGYTF | TRBV4-3 | . | TRBJ1-2 | .
TGTGCCAGCTCACCACTTACGGGTGGGGCCGCAGATACGCAGTATTTT | CASSPLTGGAADTQYF | TRBV18 | once | TRBJ2-3 | .
TGTGCCAGCAGCTTAATGGGACAGGGCACCGGGGAGCTGTTTTTT | CASSLMGQGTGELFF | TRBV7-2 | . | TRBJ2-2 | TRBD1
TGTGCCAGCAGACGGACAGCTTTAGAGACCCAGTACTTC | CASRRTALETQYF | TRBV25-1 | . | TRBJ2-5 | .
TGTGCCAGTAGTACCCGACAGGGTAGTCAGCCCCAGCATTTT | CASSTRQGSQPQHF | TRBV19 | . | TRBJ1-5 | TRBD1
TGTGCCAGTACGGGGTCCACAGATACGCAGTATTTT | CASTGSTDTQYF | TRBV19 | . | TRBJ2-3 | .
TGCGCCAGCAGCTTAGGGACAGGGAATTTGAACACTGAAGCTTTCTTT | CASSLGTGNLNTEAFF | TRBV5-1 | . | TRBJ1-1 | TRBD1
TGTGCCACGCGACAGGCCGAAGAGACCCAGTACTTC | CATRQAEETQYF | TRBV6-1 | . | TRBJ2-5 | .
TGTGCCAGCAGTGACCGGCAGCCCAATCAGCCCCAGCATTTT | CASSDRQPNQPQHF | TRBV6-1 | . | TRBJ1-5 | .
TGTGCCTGGAGTTCACCGGGGGCTAACTATGGCTACACCTTC | CAWSSPGANYGYTF | TRBV30 | . | TRBJ1-2 | .
TGTGCCAGCAGTGGGGGACTAGCGGGAGTCGATGAGCAGTTCTTC | CASSGGLAGVDEQFF | TRBV6-1 | . | TRBJ2-1 | TRBD2